This T cell receptor (beta chain) was documented in a study of T cell responses to AZD1222 COVID-19 vaccine. Study results and limitations: Donors were chiefly white British, with a greater number of females, and clonal diversity was perhaps underestimated. Researchers took repertoire samples only after the peak T cell response had come. It was only a handful of AZD1222 recipients who were seropositive at baseline.

Sequencing was performed with immunoSEQ multiplex PCR; in TCRdb, only in-frame clones are kept and a portion is missing. The sample has roughly 95,000 clones; around 89% are singletons. This clone appeared a single time. The antigen remains undetermined. The CDR3 has 14 amino acids. The germline V gene encodes CDR1 MNHEY and CDR2 SVGEGT. Trimming took 5 bases from V and 6 from J; bases not matched to a gene: 6. The V gene is TRBV6-2 or TRBV6-3, the J gene TRBJ2-2; 7 bases map to TRBD1. This receptor was identified in an adult in good health. This specimen consisted of peripheral blood, obtained on day 0 of AZD1222 vaccination. CDR3 residues: CASSTRQGPGELFF. The DNA of the CDR3 is TGTGCCAGCAGTACCAGACAGGGTCCCGGGGAGCTGTTTTTT.